The TCR beta chain under discussion was sequenced for a study of cytomegalovirus exposure and HLA in healthy donors. Study at large: Of a few hundred genotyped donors, around 80% grouped in the Caucasian-associated ancestry cluster. Study-wide results and limits: Among TCR beta chains, those listed as cytomegalovirus-associated numbered some 170.

To note about this clone: Antigen specificity is unknown.

The PCR contained 60 Vbeta and 13 Jbeta primers. Assay: immunoSEQ multiplex PCR; the TCRdb copy retains only in-frame clones and omits some. Recorded for this sample: roughly 120,000 clones. The CDR3 length is 16 residues. V shed 5 bases, J shed 8 bases, and the junction held 12 bases outside the gene matches. CDR1 SGHDT and CDR2 YYEEEE come from the germline V gene. The TCR comes from a man aged 25 to 45 in good health and CMV-seronegative. The chain is built from TRBV5-6 and TRBJ2-1, with TRBD1 matching 11 bases. Sequenced input: PBMCs. CDR3 protein: CASRFAPGQGVDEQFF. DNA of the CDR3: TGTGCCAGCAGGTTTGCCCCGGGACAGGGGGTTGATGAGCAGTTCTTC. The full variable domain, rest sourced from reference TRBV5-6 and TRBJ2-1, is DAGVTQSPTHLIKTRGQQVTLRCSPKSGHDTVSWYQQALGQGPQFIFQYYEEEERQRGNFPDRFSGHQFPNYSSELNVNALLLGDSALYLCASRFAPGQGVDEQFFGPGTRLTVL.